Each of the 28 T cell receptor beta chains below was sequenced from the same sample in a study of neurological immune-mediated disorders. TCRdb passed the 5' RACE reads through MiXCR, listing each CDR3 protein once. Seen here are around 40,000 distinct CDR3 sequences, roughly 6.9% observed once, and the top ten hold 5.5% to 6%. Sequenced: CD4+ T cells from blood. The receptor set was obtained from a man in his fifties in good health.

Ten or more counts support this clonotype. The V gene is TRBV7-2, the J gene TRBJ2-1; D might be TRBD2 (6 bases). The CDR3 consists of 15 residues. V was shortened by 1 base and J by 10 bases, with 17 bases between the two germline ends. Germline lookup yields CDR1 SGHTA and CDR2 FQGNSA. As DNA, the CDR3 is TGTGCCAGCAGCTTAGGGGGGACCCTAGGAGGGGAGCAGTTCTTC. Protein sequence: CASSLGGTLGGEQFF. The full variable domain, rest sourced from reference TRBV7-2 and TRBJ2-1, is GAGVSQSPSNKVTEKGKDVELRCDPISGHTALYWYRQSLGQGLEFLIYFQGNSAPDKSGLPSDRFSAERTGGSVSTLTIQRTQQEDSAVYLCASSLGGTLGGEQFFGPGTRLTVL.

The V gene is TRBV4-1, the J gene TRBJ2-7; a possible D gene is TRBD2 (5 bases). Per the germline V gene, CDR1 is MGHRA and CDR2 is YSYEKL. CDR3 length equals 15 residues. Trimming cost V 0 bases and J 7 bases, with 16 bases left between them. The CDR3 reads CASSQELPRTGEQYF. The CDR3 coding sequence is TGCGCCAGCAGCCAAGAGCTACCCAGGACTGGAGAGCAGTACTTC.

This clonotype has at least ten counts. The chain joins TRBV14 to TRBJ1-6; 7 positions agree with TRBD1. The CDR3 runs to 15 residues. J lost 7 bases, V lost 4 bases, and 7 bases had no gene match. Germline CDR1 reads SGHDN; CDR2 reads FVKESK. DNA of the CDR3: TGTGCCAGCAGCCCGCGTTACAGGGGCAATTCACCCCTCCACTTT. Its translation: CASSPRYRGNSPLHF.

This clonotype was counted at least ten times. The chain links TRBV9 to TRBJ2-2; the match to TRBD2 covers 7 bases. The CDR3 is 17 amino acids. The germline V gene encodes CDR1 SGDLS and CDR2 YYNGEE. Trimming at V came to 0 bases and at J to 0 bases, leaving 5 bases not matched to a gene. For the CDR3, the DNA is TGTGCCAGCAGCGTAGAGGCCAGCGGGGCGAACACCGGGGAGCTGTTTTTT. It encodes CASSVEASGANTGELFF.

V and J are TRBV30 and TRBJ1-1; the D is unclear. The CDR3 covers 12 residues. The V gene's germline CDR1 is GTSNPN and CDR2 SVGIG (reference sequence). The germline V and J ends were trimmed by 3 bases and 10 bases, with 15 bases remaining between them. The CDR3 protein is CAWSEPGRRAFF. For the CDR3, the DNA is TGTGCCTGGAGCGAACCTGGGCGTAGAGCTTTCTTT.

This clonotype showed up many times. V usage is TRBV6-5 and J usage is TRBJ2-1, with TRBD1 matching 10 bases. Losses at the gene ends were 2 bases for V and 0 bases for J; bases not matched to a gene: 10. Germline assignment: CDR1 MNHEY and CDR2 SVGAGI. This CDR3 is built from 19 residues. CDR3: CASSYLPGQGIVSYNEQFF. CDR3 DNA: TGTGCCAGCAGTTACCTCCCGGGACAGGGGATTGTCTCCTACAATGAGCAGTTCTTC.

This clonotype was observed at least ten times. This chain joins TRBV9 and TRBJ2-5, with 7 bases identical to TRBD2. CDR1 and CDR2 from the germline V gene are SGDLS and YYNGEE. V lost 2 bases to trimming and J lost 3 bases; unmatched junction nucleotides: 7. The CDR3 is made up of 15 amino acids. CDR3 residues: CASSVMAGVEETQYF. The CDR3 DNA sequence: TGTGCCAGCAGCGTCATGGCGGGAGTAGAAGAGACCCAGTACTTC.

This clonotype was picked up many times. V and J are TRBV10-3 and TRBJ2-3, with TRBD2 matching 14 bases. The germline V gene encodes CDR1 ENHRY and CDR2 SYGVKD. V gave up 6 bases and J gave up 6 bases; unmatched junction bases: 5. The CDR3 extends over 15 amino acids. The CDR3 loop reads CAISQGTSGSDTQYF. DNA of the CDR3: TGTGCCATCAGCCAGGGGACTAGCGGGAGTGATACGCAGTATTTT.

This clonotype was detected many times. Here the CDR3 reads CASSLRLAGETGELFF. Here the CDR3 DNA reads TGTGCCAGCAGCCTGAGACTAGCGGGAGAAACCGGGGAGCTGTTTTTT. V and J are TRBV7-9 and TRBJ2-2; 12 bases line up with TRBD2. Per germline, CDR1 SEHNR and CDR2 FQNEAQ (reference sequence). CDR3 length: 16 residues. V shed 5 bases and J 5 bases; nucleotides not matched to a gene: 6.

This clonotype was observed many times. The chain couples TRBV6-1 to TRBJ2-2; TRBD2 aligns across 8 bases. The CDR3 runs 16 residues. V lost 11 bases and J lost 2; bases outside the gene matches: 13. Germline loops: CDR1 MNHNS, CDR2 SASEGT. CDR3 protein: CAGKAGSGKNTGELFF. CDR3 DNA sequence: TGTGCCGGAAAAGCGGGTAGCGGGAAAAACACCGGGGAGCTGTTTTTT.

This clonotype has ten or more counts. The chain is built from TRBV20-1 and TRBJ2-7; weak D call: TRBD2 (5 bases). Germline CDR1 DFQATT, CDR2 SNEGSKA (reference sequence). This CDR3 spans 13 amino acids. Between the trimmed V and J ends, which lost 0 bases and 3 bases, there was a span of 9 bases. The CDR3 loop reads CSARDWTDYEQYF. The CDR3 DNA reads TGCAGTGCTAGAGATTGGACTGACTACGAGCAGTACTTC.

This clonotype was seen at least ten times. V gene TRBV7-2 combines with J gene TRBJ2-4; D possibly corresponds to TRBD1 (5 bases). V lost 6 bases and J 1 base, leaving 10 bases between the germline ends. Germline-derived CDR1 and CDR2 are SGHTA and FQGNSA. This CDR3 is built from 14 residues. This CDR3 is CASSPKGAKNIQYF. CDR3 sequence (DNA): TGTGCCAGCAGTCCTAAGGGGGCCAAAAACATTCAGTACTTC.

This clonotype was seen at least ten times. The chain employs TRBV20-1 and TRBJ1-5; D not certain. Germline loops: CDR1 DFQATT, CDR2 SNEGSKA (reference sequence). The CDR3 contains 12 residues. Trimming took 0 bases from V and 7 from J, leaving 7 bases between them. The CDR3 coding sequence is TGCAGTGCTAGAGACAGGTCCCAGCCCCAGCATTTT. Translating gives CSARDRSQPQHF.

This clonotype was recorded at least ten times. This chain's CDR3 is CASSSGQGQNQPQHF. The CDR3 DNA reads as TGTGCCAGCAGTTCGGGACAGGGACAAAATCAGCCCCAGCATTTT. The chain has TRBV28 and TRBJ1-5; 9 bases fit TRBD1. Germline V gene data show CDR1 as MDHEN and CDR2 as SYDVKM. The CDR3 sequence is 15 residues long. Trimming took 4 bases from V and 4 from J; bases not matched to a gene: 5.

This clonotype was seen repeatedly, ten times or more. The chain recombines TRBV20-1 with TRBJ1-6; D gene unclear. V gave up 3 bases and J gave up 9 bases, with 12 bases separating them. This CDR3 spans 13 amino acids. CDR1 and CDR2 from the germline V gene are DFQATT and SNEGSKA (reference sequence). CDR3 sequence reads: CSASVSGFSPLHF. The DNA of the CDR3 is TGCAGTGCTAGCGTGTCGGGGTTTTCACCCCTCCACTTT.

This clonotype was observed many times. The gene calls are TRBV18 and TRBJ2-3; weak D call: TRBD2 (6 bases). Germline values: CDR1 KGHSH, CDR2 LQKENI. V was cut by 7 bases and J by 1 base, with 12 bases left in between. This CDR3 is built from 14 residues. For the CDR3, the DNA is TGTGCCAGCTACCGGGAGCGGGGCACAGATACGCAGTATTTT. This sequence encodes CASYRERGTDTQYF.

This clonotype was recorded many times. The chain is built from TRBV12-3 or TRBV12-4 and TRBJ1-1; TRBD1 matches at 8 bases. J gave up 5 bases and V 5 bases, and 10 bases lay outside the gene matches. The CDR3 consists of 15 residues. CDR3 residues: CASSKAGGARTEAFF. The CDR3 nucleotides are TGTGCCAGCAGTAAAGCAGGGGGCGCGAGGACTGAAGCTTTCTTT.

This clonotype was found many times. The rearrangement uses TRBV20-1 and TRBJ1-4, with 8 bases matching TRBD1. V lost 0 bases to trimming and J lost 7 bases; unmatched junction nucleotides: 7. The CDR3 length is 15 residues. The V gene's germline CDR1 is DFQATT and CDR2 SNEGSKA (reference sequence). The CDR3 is CSARDRTGLAEKLFF. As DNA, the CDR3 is TGCAGTGCTAGAGACCGGACAGGGCTGGCTGAAAAACTGTTTTTT.

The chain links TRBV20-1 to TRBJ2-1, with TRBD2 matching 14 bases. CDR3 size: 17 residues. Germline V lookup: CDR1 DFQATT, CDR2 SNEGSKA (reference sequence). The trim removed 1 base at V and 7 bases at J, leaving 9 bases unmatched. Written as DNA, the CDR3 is TGCAGTGCTAGAGTGACTAGCGGGAGGGCGGCGGGTAATGAGCAGTTCTTC. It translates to CSARVTSGRAAGNEQFF.

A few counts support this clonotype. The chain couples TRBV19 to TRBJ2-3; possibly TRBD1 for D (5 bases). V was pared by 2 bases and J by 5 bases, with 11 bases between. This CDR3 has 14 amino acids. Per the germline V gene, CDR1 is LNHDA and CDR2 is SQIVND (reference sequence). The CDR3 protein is CASSILQGEDTQYF. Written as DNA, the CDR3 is TGTGCCAGTAGTATACTGCAGGGCGAAGATACGCAGTATTTT.

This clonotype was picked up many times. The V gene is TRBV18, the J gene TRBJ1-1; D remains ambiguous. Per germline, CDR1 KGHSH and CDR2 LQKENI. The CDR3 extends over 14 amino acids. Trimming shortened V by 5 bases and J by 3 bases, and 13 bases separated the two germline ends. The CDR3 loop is CASSKGDIDTEAFF. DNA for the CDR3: TGTGCCAGCTCAAAGGGAGATATAGACACTGAAGCTTTCTTT. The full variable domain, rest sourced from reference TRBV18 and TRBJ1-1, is NAGVMQNPRHLVRRRGQEARLRCSPMKGHSHVYWYRQLPEEGLKFMVYLQKENIIDESGMPKERFSAEFPKEGPSILRIQQVVRGDSAAYFCASSKGDIDTEAFFGQGTRLTVV.

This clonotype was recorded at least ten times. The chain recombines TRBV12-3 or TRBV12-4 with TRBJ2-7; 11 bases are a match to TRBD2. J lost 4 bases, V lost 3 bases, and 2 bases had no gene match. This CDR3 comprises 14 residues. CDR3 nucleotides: TGTGCCAGCAGTTTGACTAGCGGGGTTTACGAGCAGTACTTC. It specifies CASSLTSGVYEQYF.

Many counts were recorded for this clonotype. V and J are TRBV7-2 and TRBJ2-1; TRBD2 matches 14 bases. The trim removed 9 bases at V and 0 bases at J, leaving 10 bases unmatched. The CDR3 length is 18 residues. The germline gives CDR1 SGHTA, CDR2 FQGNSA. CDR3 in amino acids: CASAGLAGDSFSYNEQFF. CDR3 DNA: TGTGCCAGTGCGGGACTAGCGGGAGATTCCTTCTCCTACAATGAGCAGTTCTTC.

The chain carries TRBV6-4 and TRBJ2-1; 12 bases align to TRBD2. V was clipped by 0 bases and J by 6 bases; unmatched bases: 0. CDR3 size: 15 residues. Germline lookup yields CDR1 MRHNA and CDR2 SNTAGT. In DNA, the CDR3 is TGTGCCAGCAGTGACTCGACTAGCGGGAGCAATGAGCAGTTCTTC. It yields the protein CASSDSTSGSNEQFF.

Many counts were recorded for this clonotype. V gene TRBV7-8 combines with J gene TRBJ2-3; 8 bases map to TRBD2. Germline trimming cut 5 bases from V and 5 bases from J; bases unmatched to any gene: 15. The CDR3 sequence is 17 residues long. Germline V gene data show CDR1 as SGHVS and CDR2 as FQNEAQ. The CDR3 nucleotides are TGTGCCAGCAGCGCAAGTGTTAGCGGGATCGGTGGAGATACGCAGTATTTT. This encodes CASSASVSGIGGDTQYF.

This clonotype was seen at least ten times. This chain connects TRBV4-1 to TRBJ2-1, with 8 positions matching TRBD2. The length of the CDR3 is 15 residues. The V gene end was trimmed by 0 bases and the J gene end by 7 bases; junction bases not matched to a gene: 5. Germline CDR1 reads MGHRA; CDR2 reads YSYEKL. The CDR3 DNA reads TGCGCCAGCAGCCAAGAAGCGGGAGCATGGAATGAGCAGTTCTTC. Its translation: CASSQEAGAWNEQFF.

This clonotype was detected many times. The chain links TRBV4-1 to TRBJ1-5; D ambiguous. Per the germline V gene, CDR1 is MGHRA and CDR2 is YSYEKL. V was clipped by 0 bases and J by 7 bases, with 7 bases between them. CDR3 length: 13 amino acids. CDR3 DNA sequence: TGCGCCAGCAGCCAAGATATCGGACAGCCCCAGCATTTT. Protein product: CASSQDIGQPQHF.

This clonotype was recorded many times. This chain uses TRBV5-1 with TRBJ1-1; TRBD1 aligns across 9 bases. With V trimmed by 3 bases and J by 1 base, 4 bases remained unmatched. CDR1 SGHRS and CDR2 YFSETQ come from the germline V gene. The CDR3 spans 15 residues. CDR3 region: CASSWADRGNTEAFF. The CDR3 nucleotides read TGCGCCAGCAGCTGGGCGGACAGGGGGAACACTGAAGCTTTCTTT.